This T cell receptor (beta chain) emerged from a study of blood T cell repertoires in COVID-19. Background on the study: Material from acute and convalescent COVID-19 was sourced from the United States, Italy and Spain. The cDNA or gDNA used as material had been derived from T cells, B-cell-depleted T cells, or PBMCs.

In this sample, this clone turned up a few times. V shed 8 bases and J shed 2 bases, with 7 bases lying between them. The length of the CDR3 is 11 residues. Germline V gene lookup returns CDR1 SEHNR and CDR2 FQNEAQ (reference sequence). The authors' processing: Reference gene primer amplification yielded estimated nucleated cell counts. Measured with immunoSEQ multiplex PCR; TCRdb has only the in-frame clones, and not every one. From that table come the V and J calls and clone size; the DNA was used to work out D and trimming. Counted here are 260,000 or so clones, around 83% occurring once; the ten biggest clones make up 5.7%.

The TCR was taken from a man of 80 years or more with acute or convalescent COVID-19. Sequenced input: peripheral blood. The rearrangement links TRBV7-9 to TRBJ2-7; the D gene is possibly TRBD2 (5 bases). The CDR3 nucleotides are TGTGCCAGCTCAGCGGCCTACGAGCAGTACTTC. Protein: CASSAAYEQYF.